These 30 T cell receptor beta chains share one sample of origin, sequenced in a study of T cell responses to AZD1222 COVID-19 vaccine. TCRdb keeps only in-frame clones here, not all; method: immunoSEQ multiplex PCR. Of about 140,000 clones in the sample, roughly 89% were seen once. The sequencing here drew on peripheral blood, taken on day 0 of AZD1222 vaccination. These receptors were collected from an adult in good health.

CDR3 sequence reads: CASSVATSTYEQYF. DNA for the CDR3: TGTGCCAGCAGCGTAGCCACTAGCACCTACGAGCAGTACTTC. The chain is built from TRBV9 and TRBJ2-7; TRBD2 is a possible D gene (6 bases). The CDR3 runs 14 residues. CDR1 and CDR2 from the germline V gene are SGDLS and YYNGEE. Trimming took 0 bases from V and 2 from J, leaving 9 bases between them.

The rearrangement uses TRBV6-6 and TRBJ1-2, with D unclear. This CDR3 spans 12 amino acids. V was clipped by 1 base and J by 4 bases, with 4 bases between them. The germline CDR1 and CDR2 sequences are MNHNY and SVGAGI (reference sequence). CDR3: CASSYLSYGYTF. The CDR3 DNA reads TGTGCCAGCAGTTACTTGAGCTATGGCTACACCTTC.

The V and J genes are TRBV5-5 and TRBJ2-5; TRBD1 agrees at 8 bases. The germline V gene has CDR1 SGHKS and CDR2 YYEKEE (reference sequence). V was clipped by 4 bases and J by 4 bases; unmatched bases: 24. CDR3 length: 20 amino acids. CDR3 nucleotides: TGTGCCAGCAGCCGCTTACCGACATCGACAGGGGTGACTTGGGGAGAGACCCAGTACTTC. Amino acid sequence: CASSRLPTSTGVTWGETQYF.

This clone was seen once. The chain uses TRBV6-2 or TRBV6-3 and TRBJ2-1; 12 bases fit TRBD2. The trim removed 3 bases at V and 6 bases at J, leaving 15 bases unmatched. The CDR3 extends over 19 amino acids. The germline gives CDR1 MNHEY, CDR2 SVGEGT. CDR3 sequence (DNA): TGTGCCAGCAGTTATTTAGGAGTCCGACTAGCGGGAGTCATCAATGAGCAGTTCTTC. It is translated as CASSYLGVRLAGVINEQFF.

The gene calls are TRBV5-1 and TRBJ1-6; possible D gene TRBD1, 6 bases. The CDR3 is 15 residues long. Trimming cost V 9 bases and J 4 bases, with 17 bases left between them. The germline V gene has CDR1 SGHRS and CDR2 YFSETQ. The DNA of the CDR3 is TGCGCCACCAGACCGGGGGACACTTATAATTCACCCCTCCACTTT. It translates to CATRPGDTYNSPLHF.

The chain couples TRBV15 to TRBJ1-5, with no clear D. Trimming pared 4 bases from V and 1 base from J, leaving 8 bases between. The germline V gene encodes CDR1 LNHNV and CDR2 YYDKDF (reference sequence). This CDR3 has 14 amino acids. Here the CDR3 reads CATSTILSNQPQHF. In nucleotides, the CDR3 is TGTGCCACCAGCACGATATTGAGCAATCAGCCCCAGCATTTT.

The CDR3 nucleotides read TGTGCCAGTAGTATCCCGATGGGCAGGACAGTGAACACCGGGGAGCTGTTTTTT. Translation gives CASSIPMGRTVNTGELFF. The chain has TRBV19 and TRBJ2-2; the D gene is possibly TRBD1 (6 bases). The V gene lost 3 bases and the J gene lost 1 base, with 18 bases spanning the gap. CDR1 LNHDA and CDR2 SQIVND come from the germline V gene (reference sequence). The CDR3 is made up of 18 amino acids.

The J gene is TRBJ2-1, the V gene TRBV3-1 (or the pseudogene TRBV3-2); D possibly corresponds to TRBD1 (5 bases). This CDR3 is built from 15 residues. Germline CDR1 is LGHDT and CDR2 is YNNKEL (reference sequence). The ends were cut back, 1 base at V and 1 base at J, with 8 bases in the middle. This CDR3 reads CASSQGGRSYNEQFF. In DNA form, the CDR3 reads TGTGCCAGCAGCCAAGGGGGCCGTTCCTACAATGAGCAGTTCTTC.

V gene TRBV10-1 combines with J gene TRBJ1-5, with a possible D match to TRBD1 (6 bases). Germline loops: CDR1 WNHNN, CDR2 SYGVQD (reference sequence). The CDR3 consists of 13 residues. Trimming took off 4 bases at V and 6 bases at J, with 10 bases between the two ends. CDR3 DNA: TGCGCCAGCAGTGCAGGGGTCGGTCAGCCCCAGCATTTT. This codes for CASSAGVGQPQHF.

DNA of the CDR3: TGTGCCAGCAGTTTCGGACAGCTAAATTATGGCTACACCTTC. It translates to CASSFGQLNYGYTF. The chain has TRBV6-5 and TRBJ1-2; weak D call: TRBD1 (6 bases). Germline CDR1 and CDR2: MNHEY and SVGAGI. Trimming removed 4 bases from V and 5 bases from J, with 14 bases in between. The CDR3 is made up of 14 amino acids.

The chain joins TRBV6-5 to TRBJ1-2; D is possibly TRBD1 (5 bases). The germline CDR1 and CDR2 sequences are MNHEY and SVGAGI. The CDR3 consists of 13 residues. Trimming took off 7 bases at V and 4 bases at J, with 13 bases between the two ends. Written as DNA, the CDR3 is TGTGCCAGCAAGGTGGGGACGGCCTATGGCTACACCTTC. Its translation is CASKVGTAYGYTF.

This chain joins TRBV6-5 and TRBJ1-2, with 8 positions matching TRBD1. Germline-derived CDR1 and CDR2 are MNHEY and SVGAGI. This CDR3 is built from 12 residues. Trimming removed 7 bases from V and 7 bases from J; junction bases left unmatched: 5. The DNA of the CDR3 is TGTGCCAGCAAAACAGGGGGAGGTGGCTACACCTTC. Translating it yields CASKTGGGGYTF.

The chain employs TRBV5-4 and TRBJ2-1; the D gene is possibly TRBD1 (5 bases). This CDR3 is built from 15 residues. The germline V gene encodes CDR1 SGHNT and CDR2 YYREEE (reference sequence). V dropped 3 bases and J dropped 6 bases, with 16 bases sitting between them. The CDR3 DNA reads as TGTGCCAGCAGCTCTGCTAGAAGGGGTACCAATGAGCAGTTCTTC. Its protein is CASSSARRGTNEQFF.

The chain combines TRBV24-1 with TRBJ2-1; 11 bases map to TRBD2. The CDR3 length is 19 residues. Germline-derived CDR1 and CDR2 are KGHDR and SFDVKD. V was pared by 3 bases and J by 0 bases, with 9 bases of the junction left unmatched. CDR3 nucleotides: TGTGCCACCAGTGATGGTCGTAGCGGGAGGGCTAGCTCCTACAATGAGCAGTTCTTC. It codes for CATSDGRSGRASSYNEQFF.

The chain employs TRBV5-1 and TRBJ1-1; tentatively, D is TRBD1 (5 bases). CDR1 is SGHRS, CDR2 YFSETQ, per germline. V was trimmed by 3 bases and J by 0 bases, leaving 15 bases between them. The CDR3 sequence is 16 residues long. The CDR3 sequence: CASSSDTLYMNTEAFF. The CDR3, as DNA: TGCGCCAGCAGCTCGGACACTTTATACATGAACACTGAAGCTTTCTTT.

This chain links TRBV5-1 with TRBJ1-2, with D possibly matching TRBD1 (6 bases). Trimming took off 0 bases at V and 8 bases at J, with 14 bases between the two ends. The germline CDR1 and CDR2 sequences are SGHRS and YFSETQ. The CDR3 extends over 14 amino acids. The chain's CDR3 is CASSLDPGAGGYTF. The CDR3 nucleotides read TGCGCCAGCAGCTTGGACCCGGGGGCAGGAGGCTACACCTTC.

The CDR3 sequence is CASSPPLGQIRTDTQYF. In DNA, the CDR3 is TGTGCCAGCAGTCCCCCCCTCGGACAGATTCGCACAGATACGCAGTATTTT. This chain joins TRBV28 and TRBJ2-3; TRBD1 is a possible D gene (6 bases). Germline V lookup: CDR1 MDHEN, CDR2 SYDVKM. V lost 5 bases and J 1 base, leaving 19 bases between the germline ends. The CDR3 has 17 residues.

This sequence joins TRBV19 and TRBJ2-5, with D perhaps matching TRBD1 or TRBD2 (5 bases each). V lost 6 bases, J lost 5 bases, and 16 bases lay in between. The CDR3 loop spans 14 amino acids. CDR1 and CDR2 from the germline V gene are LNHDA and SQIVND (reference sequence). CDR3 in DNA: TGTGCCAGTAGCCCTTCATTCAGGGAGGAGACCCAGTACTTC. Amino acids: CASSPSFREETQYF. The full variable domain, rest sourced from reference TRBV19 and TRBJ2-5, is DGGITQSPKYLFRKEGQNVTLSCEQNLNHDAMYWYRQDPGQGLRLIYYSQIVNDFQKGDIAEGYSVSREKKESFPLTVTSAQKNPTAFYLCASSPSFREETQYFGPGTRLLVL.

The chain has TRBV19 and TRBJ2-1, with 9 nucleotides matching TRBD2. With 4 bases clipped from V and 6 bases from J, the junction kept 16 bases outside the gene matches. This CDR3 is built from 18 residues. Per germline, CDR1 LNHDA and CDR2 SQIVND (reference sequence). In DNA, the CDR3 is TGTGCCAGTAGTAATGGACCAGGAAAGCGGGGGGCTCCCAATGAGCAGTTCTTC. Protein: CASSNGPGKRGAPNEQFF.

The chain employs TRBV28 and TRBJ1-1; tentatively, D is TRBD1 (5 bases). Between the trimmed V and J ends, which lost 7 bases and 7 bases, there was a span of 19 bases. There are 14 residues in the CDR3. The germline gives CDR1 MDHEN, CDR2 SYDVKM. Written as DNA, the CDR3 is TGTGCCAGCAAGGTCCAGGGTTCATTAGGTGAAGCTTTCTTT. Amino acid sequence: CASKVQGSLGEAFF.

The chain combines TRBV4-1 with TRBJ1-6; D might be TRBD1 (6 bases). V lost 1 base, J lost 9 bases, and 13 bases lay in between. CDR3 length: 15 amino acids. The germline V gene encodes CDR1 MGHRA and CDR2 YSYEKL. CDR3 DNA sequence: TGCGCCAGCAGCCAAGGTCTGGGGGCGGGTTCACCCCTCCACTTT. Its translation: CASSQGLGAGSPLHF.

This sequence joins TRBV6-5 and TRBJ2-7; 8 bases align to TRBD1. Looked up from germline, CDR1 is MNHEY and CDR2 is SVGAGI. This CDR3 is built from 15 residues. The V gene end was trimmed by 2 bases and the J gene end by 6 bases; junction bases not matched to a gene: 9. As DNA, the CDR3 is TGTGCCAGCAGTTACAGTATGACAGGGACAGGCGAGCAGTACTTC. This encodes CASSYSMTGTGEQYF.

The chain couples TRBV11-3 to TRBJ2-7, with 9 bases fitting TRBD1. V trimming: 6 bases; J trimming: 5 bases; junction bases outside the gene matches: 2. This CDR3 has 12 amino acids. The germline gives CDR1 SGHNT, CDR2 YENEEA. The CDR3 reads CASSGTGHEQYF. The CDR3 nucleotides read TGTGCCAGCAGTGGGACAGGGCACGAGCAGTACTTC.

V usage is TRBV7-2 and J usage is TRBJ2-5; D is possibly TRBD2 (6 bases). V gave up 5 bases and J gave up 5 bases, with 12 bases separating them. CDR1 SGHTA and CDR2 FQGNSA come from the germline V gene. The CDR3 sequence is 13 residues long. In DNA form, the CDR3 reads TGTGCCAGCAGCCGACGGAGGGAGGAGACCCAGTACTTC. This gives the protein CASSRRREETQYF.

The chain employs TRBV28 and TRBJ1-6; D might be TRBD1 (6 bases). Germline V gives CDR1 MDHEN, CDR2 SYDVKM. The CDR3 consists of 17 residues. V lost 6 bases to trimming and J lost 0 bases, with 15 bases between them. CDR3: CASRYRDNRSYNSPLHF. The CDR3 region has the DNA TGTGCCAGCAGATACCGGGACAACCGCTCCTATAATTCACCCCTCCACTTT.

V is TRBV5-1 and J is TRBJ1-1; D gene uncertain. This CDR3 has 14 residues. Deletions cut 4 bases from V and 1 base from J, with 11 bases between. Germline V gene sequence: CDR1 SGHRS, CDR2 YFSETQ. In DNA form, the CDR3 reads TGCGCCAGCAGCCCCTTTACCGGGAACACTGAAGCTTTCTTT. Translated, it gives CASSPFTGNTEAFF.

CDR3 amino acids: CASSASGTSYEQYF. Written as DNA, the CDR3 is TGTGCCAGCAGCGCCTCCGGGACTAGCTACGAGCAGTACTTC. The chain recombines TRBV7-9 with TRBJ2-7, with 8 positions matching TRBD2. There are 14 residues in the CDR3. Germline CDR1 and CDR2: SEHNR and FQNEAQ (reference sequence). V lost 5 bases to trimming and J lost 3 bases; unmatched junction nucleotides: 6.

In this sample, this clone turned up once. The J gene is TRBJ2-7, the V gene TRBV27; D remains unclear. Germline V lookup: CDR1 MNHEY, CDR2 SMNVEV (reference sequence). The CDR3 has 14 amino acids. Trimming cost V 4 bases and J 2 bases, with 12 bases left between them. CDR3 loop: CASSWSSYPYEQYF. The CDR3 DNA follows: TGTGCCAGCAGTTGGTCCAGCTACCCCTACGAGCAGTACTTC.

The gene calls are TRBV9 and TRBJ1-2; 7 nucleotides agree with TRBD1. The length of the CDR3 is 14 residues. Germline V gene lookup returns CDR1 SGDLS and CDR2 YYNGEE. V gave up 4 bases and J gave up 4 bases; unmatched junction bases: 7. As DNA, the CDR3 is TGTGCCAGCAGCCCCCCAGGGGGGGCCTATGGCTACACCTTC. It is translated as CASSPPGGAYGYTF.

The chain carries TRBV5-1 and TRBJ2-7, with TRBD1 matching over 9 bases. The trim removed 7 bases at V and 3 bases at J, leaving 11 bases unmatched. This CDR3 comprises 15 residues. Germline values: CDR1 SGHRS, CDR2 YFSETQ. The CDR3 nucleotides are TGCGCCAGCGCTACCTTGGACAGGGGTGGCTACGAGCAGTACTTC. Translated: CASATLDRGGYEQYF. The full variable domain, with the rest looked up from reference TRBV5-1 and TRBJ2-7, is KAGVTQTPRYLIKTRGQQVTLSCSPISGHRSVSWYQQTPGQGLQFLFEYFSETQRNKGNFPGRFSGRQFSNSRSEMNVSTLELGDSALYLCASATLDRGGYEQYFGPGTRLTVT.